These T cell receptor beta chains were read from a single sample in a study of Ad26.COV2.S vaccination and SARS-CoV-2 variants. Clones were sequenced by immunoSEQ multiplex PCR, and TCRdb holds only the in-frame ones, with some missing. This sample yields approximately 340,000 clones, of which approximately 84% are seen a single time; roughly 3.3% belongs to the top ten. Sample: peripheral blood, taken in a trial of Ad26.COV2.S vaccine versus placebo. These receptors originate from a person between 18 and 65 years old who received the Ad26.COV2.S COVID-19 vaccine or a placebo. Each CDR3 is given with its conserved first and last residue. A D gene is named only where the DNA matches it firmly. Expanded clones are given a class, and other clones once, few, many or no size at all.

TRBV2,-,once,TRBJ1-5,TGTGCCAGCACCGAGGAGTTGGGCCAGCCCCAGCATTTT,CASTEELGQPQHF
TRBV30,-,once,TRBJ1-6,TGTGCCTGGAGTGTTCCCCGCAGGGGTAATTCACCCCTCCACTTT,CAWSVPRRGNSPLHF
TRBV5-1,TRBD2,-,TRBJ2-5,TGCGCCACCCGGGAGGTGGGGGTTTTGGAGACCCAGTACTTC,CATREVGVLETQYF
TRBV6-1,-,once,TRBJ2-1,TGTGCCAGCAGTGTTCGTTTCCAGATTCGGGCAGATTACAATGAGCAGTTCTTC,CASSVRFQIRADYNEQFF
TRBV19,-,-,TRBJ2-1,TGTGCCATCATGGACACGGGGAGCTCCTACAATGAGCAGTTCTTC,CAIMDTGSSYNEQFF
TRBV5-1,-,-,TRBJ2-2,TGCGCCAGCAGCTTGGCCGATTTTATTGCGGTCACCGGGGAGCTGTTTTTT,CASSLADFIAVTGELFF
TRBV7-6,TRBD2,-,TRBJ2-3,TGTGCCAGCAGCTTAGCGGAAGGGACTAGTTCAAATACGCAGTATTTT,CASSLAEGTSSNTQYF
TRBV13,-,-,TRBJ2-3,TGTGCCAGCAGCCTAATCACAGATACGCAGTATTTT,CASSLITDTQYF
TRBV19,-,-,TRBJ1-3,TGTGCCAGTAGTCGACAGGCCGGCTCTGGAAACACCATATATTTT,CASSRQAGSGNTIYF
TRBV9,TRBD1,-,TRBJ2-5,TGTGCCAGCAGCGTAGGTTCAGGGGGCGGAGAGACCCAGTACTTC,CASSVGSGGGETQYF
TRBV5-5,TRBD2,-,TRBJ2-3,TGTGCCAGCAGCTTGATAGCTAGCGGGGGGGCAGATACGCAGTATTTT,CASSLIASGGADTQYF
TRBV19,-,-,TRBJ2-6,TGTGCCAGTAGTATCCCCTTAGGGTACCCCTCTGGGGCCAACGTCCTGACTTTC,CASSIPLGYPSGANVLTF
TRBV6-5,-,-,TRBJ1-2,TGTGCCAGCAGTTACTCGACGAGGGTAGGAGGCTACACCTTC,CASSYSTRVGGYTF
TRBV7-2,TRBD2,-,TRBJ2-5,TGTGCCAGCAGCTTAGCCGGGACTAGCGGGCAAGAGACCCAGTACTTC,CASSLAGTSGQETQYF
TRBV5-4,TRBD1,-,TRBJ2-3,TGTGCCAGCAGTCGGCCGGGGACAGGGAGGACAGATACGCAGTATTTT,CASSRPGTGRTDTQYF
TRBV19,TRBD1,-,TRBJ2-7,TGTGCCAGTAGTATCGCGTCCAGGGGACAGGGACAGGAGGGCCCCAACTACGAGCAGTACTTC,CASSIASRGQGQEGPNYEQYF
TRBV7-9,-,-,TRBJ2-5,TGTGCCGGGGCCAGGGGAGAGACCCAGTACTTC,CAGARGETQYF
TRBV28,TRBD1,-,TRBJ1-6,TGTGCCAGCAGTTTATTAGGAGGGGGCGAAAGTTCACCCCTCCACTTT,CASSLLGGGESSPLHF